The 28 T cell receptor beta chains reported below all come from one sample, sequenced in a study of T cells in Graves' hyperthyroidism and ophthalmopathy. Template material for amplifying TCR beta CDR3 regions consisted of RNA transcripts. The HTBI primer set served for first-round RT-PCR of the TCR CDR3. Each CDR3 protein gets one entry after TCRdb re-called the multiplex PCR reads with MiXCR. The table includes more than 550,000 distinct CDR3 sequences, roughly a sixth detected once. Material: blood. These receptors all come from a middle-aged man with Graves' hyperthyroidism.

This clonotype was seen more than once but under ten times. The chain links TRBV5-4 to TRBJ2-1; D is possibly TRBD1 (7 bases). Germline CDR1 reads SGHNT; CDR2 reads YYREEE (reference sequence). V was pared by 3 bases and J by 5 bases, with 15 bases between. The CDR3 has 15 amino acids. The CDR3 nucleotides read TGTGCCAGCAGCTGGGCGGGACAGAGAGACAATGAGCAGTTCTTC. As protein: CASSWAGQRDNEQFF.

This clonotype appeared a few times. The chain links TRBV9 to TRBJ2-1; 12 bases match TRBD2. Germline V lookup: CDR1 SGDLS, CDR2 YYNGEE. V gave up 0 bases and J gave up 5 bases; unmatched junction bases: 6. There are 17 residues in the CDR3. The DNA of the CDR3 is TGTGCCAGCAGCGTAGGGGGTCTAGCGGGAGGGAACAATGAGCAGTTCTTC. Translating it yields CASSVGGLAGGNNEQFF.

In its sample, this clonotype was seen many times. The chain links TRBV12-3 or TRBV12-4 to TRBJ1-4, with a possible D match to TRBD1 (6 bases). This CDR3 is 14 amino acids long. Trimming took off 6 bases at V and 3 bases at J, with 11 bases between the two ends. As DNA, the CDR3 is TGTGCCAGCAGACAGGGTTCGGCTAATGAAAAACTGTTTTTT. It yields the protein CASRQGSANEKLFF.

This clonotype was recorded a few times. The V and J genes are TRBV18 and TRBJ2-5, with 11 positions matching TRBD2. J was trimmed by 1 base and V by 6 bases; bases with no gene match: 7. Germline loops: CDR1 KGHSH, CDR2 LQKENI. CDR3 length: 16 amino acids. CDR3 DNA sequence: TGTGCCAGCTCGCCTACTCTAGCGGGAGGCCAAGAGACCCAGTACTTC. It specifies CASSPTLAGGQETQYF.

Many counts were recorded for this clonotype. The chain combines TRBV7-6 with TRBJ2-3, with a weak D call TRBD2 (5 bases). Deletions cut 1 base from V and 3 bases from J, with 14 bases between. There are 16 residues in the CDR3. Germline loops: CDR1 SGHVS, CDR2 FNYEAQ. This CDR3 reads CASSLGADSSTDTQYF. As DNA, the CDR3 is TGTGCCAGCAGCTTAGGCGCGGACTCGAGTACAGATACGCAGTATTTT.

V and J are TRBV5-5 and TRBJ1-1, with D maybe TRBD1 (6 bases). The CDR3 runs to 15 residues. The V gene's germline CDR1 is SGHKS and CDR2 YYEKEE (reference sequence). V lost 3 bases and J 1 base, leaving 13 bases between the germline ends. The CDR3 sequence is CASSSTGTPNTEAFF. CDR3 coding DNA: TGTGCCAGCAGCTCGACAGGCACGCCGAACACTGAAGCTTTCTTT.

The chain has TRBV19 and TRBJ1-4; possibly TRBD1 for D (5 bases). In germline, CDR1 is LNHDA, CDR2 SQIVND (reference sequence). This CDR3 comprises 14 residues. V lost 3 bases and J 7 bases, leaving 12 bases between the germline ends. The CDR3 sequence: CASSIRVEGEKLFF. The CDR3, as DNA: TGTGCCAGTAGTATCAGGGTGGAAGGTGAAAAACTGTTTTTT. Drawing the rest from reference TRBV19 and TRBJ1-4, the complete variable domain is DGGITQSPKYLFRKEGQNVTLSCEQNLNHDAMYWYRQDPGQGLRLIYYSQIVNDFQKGDIAEGYSVSREKKESFPLTVTSAQKNPTAFYLCASSIRVEGEKLFFGSGTQLSVL.

This clonotype was found many times. This sequence joins TRBV6-1 and TRBJ1-1; D unclear. V was clipped by 5 bases and J by 1 base, with 17 bases between them. Germline loops: CDR1 MNHNS, CDR2 SASEGT. The length of the CDR3 is 16 residues. CDR3 in DNA: TGTGCCAGCAGTCAACTTATATGGAGTAAGAACACTGAAGCTTTCTTT. It specifies CASSQLIWSKNTEAFF.

The chain has TRBV7-2 and TRBJ1-2; TRBD1 might be the D (6 bases). The germline gives CDR1 SGHTA, CDR2 FQGNSA. V lost 1 base and J 4 bases, leaving 19 bases between the germline ends. There are 17 residues in the CDR3. CDR3 amino acids: CASSLVVGRQDRYGYTF. The DNA of the CDR3 is TGTGCCAGCAGCTTAGTAGTGGGGAGACAGGACCGCTATGGCTACACCTTC.

There are many counts of this clonotype. The chain carries TRBV20-1 and TRBJ1-1, with 7 bases that match TRBD1. Germline-derived CDR1 and CDR2 are DFQATT and SNEGSKA (reference sequence). The CDR3 covers 13 residues. V was pared by 6 bases and J by 6 bases, with 10 bases of the junction left unmatched. The CDR3 sequence is CSAKTGQVAEAFF. As DNA, the CDR3 is TGCAGTGCAAAGACAGGGCAGGTTGCTGAAGCTTTCTTT.

This clonotype showed up just a few times. The rearrangement uses TRBV20-1 and TRBJ2-7; TRBD1 matches 7 bases. The V and J ends lost 3 bases and 0 bases, in that order; junction bases with no gene match: 5. The CDR3 has 14 amino acids. Germline V gene data show CDR1 as DFQATT and CDR2 as SNEGSKA (reference sequence). CDR3: CSARERQGSYEQYF. Written as DNA, the CDR3 is TGCAGTGCTAGGGAAAGACAGGGCTCCTACGAGCAGTACTTC.

Concerning this clonotype itself: A much larger clone sits a single nucleotide away, making a read error possible. The conserved final phenylalanine or tryptophan is absent from the CDR3, which likely points to a read error. For the CDR3, the DNA is TGTGCCAGCTCCACCGGAGGGAGCACAGATACGCAGTATTAT. Protein sequence: CASSTGGSTDTQYY. This chain links TRBV18 with TRBJ2-3; maybe TRBD2 (6 bases). V lost 6 bases, J lost 0 bases, and 10 bases lay in between. The germline gives CDR1 KGHSH, CDR2 LQKENI. The length of the CDR3 is 14 residues.

There are a few counts of this clonotype. The gene calls are TRBV29-1 and TRBJ1-5; possible D gene TRBD1, 6 bases. V lost 4 bases and J 6 bases, leaving 10 bases between the germline ends. Germline V gene lookup returns CDR1 SQVTM and CDR2 ANQGSEA. This CDR3 region has 12 residues. The CDR3 sequence: CSVGGGGQPQHF. The CDR3 bases are TGCAGCGTTGGAGGGGGGGGTCAGCCCCAGCATTTT. Full variable domain (missing parts from reference TRBV29-1 and TRBJ1-5): SAVISQKPSRDICQRGTSLTIQCQVDSQVTMMFWYRQQPGQSLTLIATANQGSEATYESGFVIDKFPISRPNLTFSTLTVSNMSPEDSSIYLCSVGGGGQPQHFGDGTRLSIL.

V gene TRBV29-1 combines with J gene TRBJ2-7; D is uncertain. The CDR3 has 13 amino acids. Trimming pared 2 bases from V and 0 bases from J, leaving 8 bases between. Germline CDR1 reads SQVTM; CDR2 reads ANQGSEA. CDR3 amino acids: CSVETTFSYEQYF. In nucleotides, the CDR3 is TGCAGCGTTGAAACAACCTTCTCCTACGAGCAGTACTTC.

This clonotype was observed at least ten times. V gene TRBV11-3 combines with J gene TRBJ2-1; 7 nucleotides align to TRBD1. V lost 4 bases, J lost 7 bases, and 4 bases stayed unmatched. CDR1 and CDR2 (germline): SGHNT, YENEEA. This CDR3 spans 13 amino acids. CDR3 nucleotides: TGTGCCAGCAGCTCCCGGGACAGAAATGAGCAGTTCTTC. It specifies CASSSRDRNEQFF.

In this sample, this clonotype turned up many times. The genes are TRBV6-2 or TRBV6-3 and TRBJ2-5; the D is unclear. Between the trimmed V and J ends, which lost 5 bases and 2 bases, there was a span of 21 bases. Germline CDR1 is MNHEY and CDR2 is SVGEGT. CDR3 length: 17 amino acids. The CDR3 DNA reads TGTGCCAGCAGTAAGTCATCGGGCCCAGTGGAGCAAGAGACCCAGTACTTC. This sequence encodes CASSKSSGPVEQETQYF.

This clonotype was counted only a few times. This chain joins TRBV20-1 and TRBJ2-1; 7 bases match TRBD2. Germline loops: CDR1 DFQATT, CDR2 SNEGSKA (reference sequence). The CDR3 is 15 amino acids. V gave up 2 bases and J gave up 9 bases; unmatched junction bases: 13. CDR3 loop: CSARNSGGSGSEQFF. CDR3 sequence (DNA): TGCAGTGCTAGAAATTCCGGCGGGAGTGGTAGTGAGCAGTTCTTC.

This sequence joins TRBV28 and TRBJ1-2; 9 nucleotides line up with TRBD1. The CDR3 extends over 14 amino acids. Trimming at V came to 7 bases and at J to 2 bases, leaving 5 bases not matched to a gene. Per the germline V gene, CDR1 is MDHEN and CDR2 is SYDVKM. CDR3 coding DNA: TGTGCCAGCACCCAAGGGACAGGGAACTATGGCTACACCTTC. Translated, it gives CASTQGTGNYGYTF.

This clonotype appeared many times. J is TRBJ2-3 and V is TRBV7-2; 8 bases are shared with TRBD2. Per the germline V gene, CDR1 is SGHTA and CDR2 is FQGNSA. Trimming took 3 bases from V and 2 from J; bases not matched to a gene: 10. The CDR3 runs to 17 residues. The CDR3 bases are TGTGCCAGCAGCTTGAGGAGCGGGAGAGACCACACAGATACGCAGTATTTT. Translated: CASSLRSGRDHTDTQYF.

This clonotype was recorded at least ten times. The CDR3 sequence is CASSPTGTGDEETQYF. CDR3 nucleotide sequence: TGTGCCAGCAGCCCAACCGGGACAGGTGACGAAGAGACCCAGTACTTC. The gene calls are TRBV9 and TRBJ2-5, with TRBD1 matching over 8 bases. The V gene end was trimmed by 4 bases and the J gene end by 3 bases; junction bases not matched to a gene: 11. This CDR3 comprises 16 residues. Germline CDR1 is SGDLS and CDR2 is YYNGEE.

This clonotype has a count of ten or more. V and J are TRBV11-2 and TRBJ2-1; D gene uncertain. Between the trimmed V and J ends, which lost 5 bases and 4 bases, there was a span of 15 bases. Germline assignment: CDR1 SGHAT and CDR2 FQNNGV. The CDR3 consists of 15 residues. The CDR3, as DNA: TGTGCCAGCAGCCTCCCGGATACACTATACAATGAGCAGTTCTTC. It codes for CASSLPDTLYNEQFF.

This clonotype showed up many times. V gene TRBV6-5 combines with J gene TRBJ2-7; 14 bases are a match to TRBD2. The CDR3 totals 15 residues. Germline loops: CDR1 MNHEY, CDR2 SVGAGI. The ends lost 4 bases at V and 5 bases at J; junction bases unmatched: 4. The CDR3 DNA sequence: TGTGCCAGCAGTTGGGGACTAGCGGGAGTGAACGAGCAGTACTTC. It encodes CASSWGLAGVNEQYF.

This chain joins TRBV5-4 and TRBJ2-7; D call uncertain. V was clipped by 4 bases and J by 0 bases, with 8 bases between them. The CDR3 runs to 13 residues. Germline CDR1 is SGHNT and CDR2 is YYREEE (reference sequence). CDR3 loop: CASSTSYSYEQYF. DNA for the CDR3: TGTGCCAGCAGCACGAGCTACTCCTACGAGCAGTACTTC.

This clonotype was recorded many times. The chain uses TRBV2 and TRBJ1-3; 7 bases map to TRBD1. V dropped 1 base and J dropped 2; count of bases not matched to a gene: 5. Germline CDR1 and CDR2: SNHLY and FYNNEI. CDR3 length: 16 residues. CDR3 region: CASSEVDRVPGNTIYF. The CDR3 coding sequence is TGTGCCAGCAGTGAAGTCGACAGGGTCCCTGGAAACACCATATATTTT.

This clonotype was seen at least ten times. V is TRBV7-3 and J is TRBJ2-4, with D tentatively TRBD1 or TRBD2 (5 bases each). The CDR3 covers 13 residues. Trimming removed 4 bases from V and 8 bases from J, with 12 bases in between. CDR1 SGHTA and CDR2 FQGTGA come from the germline V gene. CDR3 in amino acids: CASSWGPSDIQYF. Here the CDR3 DNA reads TGTGCCAGCAGCTGGGGACCCAGTGACATTCAGTACTTC.

In this sample, this clonotype turned up many times. The V call is TRBV7-2, the J call TRBJ2-3; 9 nucleotides match TRBD2. Germline V gene lookup returns CDR1 SGHTA and CDR2 FQGNSA. The CDR3 length is 15 residues. Unmatched junction bases numbered 5, after V lost 2 bases and J lost 5 bases. CDR3 in DNA: TGTGCCAGCAGCTTATATCGCGGGAGGGTAGATACGCAGTATTTT. It codes for CASSLYRGRVDTQYF.

This clonotype was counted a few times. This chain connects TRBV11-2 to TRBJ1-2; TRBD1 is a possible D gene (5 bases). Per germline, CDR1 SGHAT and CDR2 FQNNGV. The CDR3 covers 16 residues. Trimming pared 5 bases from V and 3 bases from J, leaving 19 bases between. The CDR3 reads CASSRKGQTNHYGYTF. As DNA, the CDR3 is TGTGCCAGCAGCCGGAAAGGACAAACGAACCACTATGGCTACACCTTC.

This chain connects TRBV20-1 to TRBJ2-2, with 9 bases lining up with TRBD2. The CDR3 covers 16 residues. J gave up 4 bases and V 5 bases, and 11 bases lay outside the gene matches. The germline V gene has CDR1 DFQATT and CDR2 SNEGSKA (reference sequence). The CDR3 DNA follows: TGCAGTGCTTCGAGAGGGCGGGAGGGCCGCACCGGGGAGCTGTTTTTT. It codes for CSASRGREGRTGELFF.